This is a list of T cell receptor beta chains from one sample in a study of blood T cell repertoires in COVID-19. Here immunoSEQ multiplex PCR was the method, and the copy in TCRdb shows in-frame clones only, minus some. The data hold more than 250,000 clones, with almost 90% observed a single time. Source material: PBMCs or T cells enriched from blood (not recorded which). The receptors were gathered from a woman aged 18-35 years with acute COVID-19. Both conserved end residues are part of each CDR3. Each record gives: D gene, J gene, V gene, CDR3 DNA, CDR3 protein. The D gene is left open where the match is weak.

D gene: TRBD1; J gene: TRBJ2-7; V gene: TRBV29-1; CDR3 DNA: TGCAGCGCGAGATGGGACAGCTACGAGCAGTACTTC; CDR3 protein: CSARWDSYEQYF
D gene: TRBD1; J gene: TRBJ1-4; V gene: TRBV28; CDR3 DNA: TGTGCCAGCTGGGACAGGGGAGGTAATGAAAAACTGTTTTTT; CDR3 protein: CASWDRGGNEKLFF
D gene: TRBD1; J gene: TRBJ1-2; V gene: TRBV14; CDR3 DNA: TGTGCCAGCAGCCAGTTGACAGGGGATCGTGGCTACACCTTC; CDR3 protein: CASSQLTGDRGYTF
D gene: TRBD1; J gene: TRBJ1-5; V gene: TRBV28; CDR3 DNA: TGTGCCAGCAGGCTGGGGACAGCTTATAGCAATCAGCCCCAGCATTTT; CDR3 protein: CASRLGTAYSNQPQHF
D gene: .; J gene: TRBJ1-2; V gene: TRBV16; CDR3 DNA: TGTGCCAGCAGCCAAATTCAGCGTTTAGGTATTCAGCTGTCTGGCTACACCTTC; CDR3 protein: CASSQIQRLGIQLSGYTF
D gene: .; J gene: TRBJ2-1; V gene: TRBV6-1; CDR3 DNA: TGTGCCAGCAGTGAAGCTCGCACGGGTGAGCAGTTCTTC; CDR3 protein: CASSEARTGEQFF
D gene: .; J gene: TRBJ1-1; V gene: TRBV5-8; CDR3 DNA: TGTGCCAGCAGCCCCGAGGGCAACACTGAAGCTTTCTTT; CDR3 protein: CASSPEGNTEAFF
D gene: .; J gene: TRBJ1-5; V gene: TRBV5-6; CDR3 DNA: TGTGCCAGCAGCTTTCGACTGGAAAGGCAGCCCCAGCATTTT; CDR3 protein: CASSFRLERQPQHF
D gene: .; J gene: TRBJ1-2; V gene: TRBV7-9; CDR3 DNA: TGTGCCAGCAGCTTCGGGGGGTATGGCTACACCTTC; CDR3 protein: CASSFGGYGYTF
D gene: .; J gene: TRBJ1-6; V gene: TRBV30; CDR3 DNA: TGTGCCTGGGGGTTCCCCGGGGAAAATTCACCCCTCCACTTT; CDR3 protein: CAWGFPGENSPLHF